This T cell receptor (beta chain) is from a study of control samples from healthy donors and cancer patients. The germline gives CDR1 SGHRS, CDR2 YFSETQ. The CDR3 totals 15 residues. Trimming pared 3 bases from V and 3 bases from J, leaving 14 bases between. Using immunoSEQ multiplex PCR, the repertoire was profiled, and TCRdb retains in-frame clones only, with some absent. The sample lists approximately 220,000 clones, around 94% seen once, with about 1.6% in the top ten. The clonotype was recovered from a man in his fifties in good health. The sample taken for sequencing was blood. The chain couples TRBV5-1 to TRBJ2-3, with a tentative D call TRBD2 (7 bases). The CDR3 DNA reads as TGCGCCAGCAGCTCGGGGGGCCCCTTGACAGATACGCAGTATTTT. Translated: CASSSGGPLTDTQYF.